The 24 T cell receptor beta chains below were found in one sample sequenced in a study of early T cells in non-severe SARS-CoV-2 infection. MiXCR, run by TCRdb on the 5' RACE reads, gives a single entry per CDR3 protein. The profile shows tens of thousands of distinct CDR3 sequences, over 9% of them singletons. The input for sequencing was whole blood, taken at baseline. The receptors originated from an adult who was a healthcare worker with PCR-confirmed SARS-CoV-2 infection or an uninfected control (not recorded which).

This clonotype turned up a few times. This rearrangement joins TRBV4-1 to TRBJ1-2, with 11 bases fitting TRBD1. V was clipped by 1 base and J by 7 bases; unmatched bases: 8. Germline CDR1 MGHRA, CDR2 YSYEKL. The CDR3 runs 16 residues. The CDR3 bases are TGCGCCAGCAGCCAAGTCGGGACAGGGGGGCCTCTTGGCTACACCTTC. This encodes CASSQVGTGGPLGYTF.

This clonotype has more than one count but fewer than ten. The chain is built from TRBV15 and TRBJ2-2, with 7 bases matching TRBD1. CDR3 size: 15 residues. V dropped 2 bases and J dropped 4; count of bases not matched to a gene: 4. CDR1 and CDR2 from the germline V gene are LNHNV and YYDKDF (reference sequence). CDR3 coding DNA: TGTGCCACCAGCAGATACAGGGGAGCCACCGGGGAGCTGTTTTTT. Its protein product is CATSRYRGATGELFF.

V usage is TRBV7-9 and J usage is TRBJ2-5; 8 nucleotides agree with TRBD1. The CDR3 is 19 residues long. Unmatched junction bases numbered 16, after V lost 4 bases and J lost 0 bases. CDR1 and CDR2 (germline): SEHNR, FQNEAQ (reference sequence). DNA of the CDR3: TGTGCCAGCAGCTCCCCCGGACAGGGATCTAGATTACACCAAGAGACCCAGTACTTC. It encodes CASSSPGQGSRLHQETQYF. Full variable domain (rest looked up from reference TRBV7-9 and TRBJ2-5): DTGVSQNPRHKITKRGQNVTFRCDPISEHNRLYWYRQTLGQGPEFLTYFQNEAQLEKSRLLSDRFSAERPKGSFSTLEIQRTEQGDSAMYLCASSSPGQGSRLHQETQYFGPGTRLLVL.

This clonotype has more than one count but fewer than ten. The rearrangement links TRBV12-3 or TRBV12-4 to TRBJ2-3; possibly TRBD1 for D (6 bases). V dropped 4 bases and J dropped 6 bases, with 17 bases sitting between them. This CDR3 comprises 15 residues. Here the CDR3 DNA reads TGTGCCAGCAGTTGGGAAGGGGGAGACTCGGATACGCAGTATTTT. Translated: CASSWEGGDSDTQYF.

This clonotype was detected ten times or more. The chain combines TRBV24-1 with TRBJ2-2; D is uncertain. Germline-derived CDR1 and CDR2 are KGHDR and SFDVKD. CDR3 size: 12 residues. V lost 0 bases, J lost 7 bases, and 2 bases lay in between. For the CDR3, the DNA is TGTGCCACCAGTGATTTGGGCGGGGAGCTGTTTTTT. Translating gives CATSDLGGELFF.

The sample holds a few counts of this clonotype. The chain has TRBV3-1 and TRBJ2-2; 11 positions agree with TRBD2. V shed 0 bases and J 0 bases; nucleotides not matched to a gene: 6. Per germline, CDR1 LGHDT and CDR2 YNNKEL (reference sequence). The CDR3 sequence is 19 residues long. The CDR3 nucleotides read TGTGCCAGCAGCCAAGATCGGGCTAGCGGGGGGACGAACACCGGGGAGCTGTTTTTT. Translating it yields CASSQDRASGGTNTGELFF.

This clonotype was picked up a small number of times. V and J are TRBV19 and TRBJ2-1; D call uncertain. The CDR3 spans 13 residues. Trimming took off 5 bases at V and 5 bases at J, with 10 bases between the two ends. Looked up from germline, CDR1 is LNHDA and CDR2 is SQIVND (reference sequence). The CDR3: CASSVLRDNEQFF. In nucleotides, the CDR3 is TGTGCCAGTAGTGTACTCCGGGACAATGAGCAGTTCTTC.

At least ten counts were recorded for this clonotype. V usage is TRBV12-3 or TRBV12-4 and J usage is TRBJ2-2; the D gene could be TRBD1 or TRBD2 (5 bases each). The CDR3 length is 12 residues. V was clipped by 3 bases and J by 7 bases, with 6 bases between them. This chain's CDR3 is CASSLGVGELFF. The CDR3 coding sequence is TGTGCCAGCAGTTTGGGGGTCGGGGAGCTGTTTTTT.

Concerning this clonotype itself: The junction shows a germline mismatch at one end, possibly a read error. The CDR3 sequence is CASSPNGQGGYTF. The CDR3 nucleotides are TGTGCGAGCAGCCCTAATGGACAGGGAGGCTACACCTTC. This rearrangement joins TRBV7-2 to TRBJ1-2, with 8 bases aligning to TRBD1. The CDR3 loop spans 13 amino acids. Germline loops: CDR1 SGHTA, CDR2 FQGNSA. Full variable domain (remainder filled in from reference TRBV7-2 and TRBJ1-2): GAGVSQSPSNKVTEKGKDVELRCDPISGHTALYWYRQSLGQGLEFLIYFQGNSAPDKSGLPSDRFSAERTGGSVSTLTIQRTQQEDSAVYLCASSPNGQGGYTFGSGTRLTVV.

This clonotype was observed at least ten times. The gene calls are TRBV29-1 and TRBJ1-1; the match to TRBD1 covers 7 bases. Looked up from germline, CDR1 is SQVTM and CDR2 is ANQGSEA. The CDR3 covers 14 residues. The V and J ends lost 6 bases and 5 bases, in that order; junction bases with no gene match: 12. CDR3 protein: CSVHPGGSRTEAFF. Here the CDR3 DNA reads TGCAGCGTCCACCCAGGGGGTAGTCGTACTGAAGCTTTCTTT. Full variable domain (missing parts from reference TRBV29-1 and TRBJ1-1): SAVISQKPSRDICQRGTSLTIQCQVDSQVTMMFWYRQQPGQSLTLIATANQGSEATYESGFVIDKFPISRPNLTFSTLTVSNMSPEDSSIYLCSVHPGGSRTEAFFGQGTRLTVV.

The rearrangement uses TRBV11-2 and TRBJ2-1; TRBD2 matches at 11 bases. Germline CDR1 is SGHAT and CDR2 is FQNNGV. The CDR3 has 15 residues. V lost 5 bases, J lost 10 bases, and 10 bases stayed unmatched. This CDR3 reads CASSLGPSGGSEQFF. CDR3 coding DNA: TGTGCCAGCAGCCTAGGTCCTAGCGGGGGGAGCGAGCAGTTCTTC.

The chain combines TRBV4-1 with TRBJ1-1, with 9 nucleotides matching TRBD1. Germline trimming cut 1 base from V and 1 base from J; bases unmatched to any gene: 4. CDR1 and CDR2 (germline): MGHRA, YSYEKL. The CDR3 totals 16 residues. The CDR3 reads CASSQVQGAPNTEAFF. In nucleotides, the CDR3 is TGCGCCAGCAGCCAAGTACAGGGGGCGCCGAACACTGAAGCTTTCTTT.

This chain links TRBV5-4 with TRBJ2-1; D remains ambiguous. Trimming shortened V by 5 bases and J by 8 bases, and 11 bases separated the two germline ends. This CDR3 is 12 amino acids long. Germline V gives CDR1 SGHNT, CDR2 YYREEE (reference sequence). CDR3 DNA: TGTGCCAGCAGTTTCCTAGGAGATGAGCAGTTCTTC. Its protein is CASSFLGDEQFF.

Of note for this clonotype: This may come from a read error, since a much larger clone is one base off. V usage is TRBV18 and J usage is TRBJ2-1; D possibly corresponds to TRBD1 (5 bases). This CDR3 comprises 16 residues. Germline V gives CDR1 KGHSH, CDR2 LQKENI. CDR3 protein: CVSSPPRGFSYNEQFF. As DNA, the CDR3 is TGTGTCAGCTCACCACCAAGGGGATTCTCCTACAATGAGCAGTTCTTC.

The genes are TRBV10-1 and TRBJ1-1; unclear D gene. Germline V CDR1 and CDR2: WNHNN, SYGVQD (reference sequence). Between the trimmed V and J ends, which lost 0 bases and 1 base, there was a span of 12 bases. The CDR3 length is 16 residues. The CDR3 bases are TGCGCCAGCAGTGAGTCGTACGGAAAAGAGAACACTGAAGCTTTCTTT. Amino acids: CASSESYGKENTEAFF.

This chain uses TRBV28 with TRBJ2-4; D may be TRBD1 or TRBD2 (7 bases each). CDR3 length: 15 residues. Germline-derived CDR1 and CDR2 are MDHEN and SYDVKM. V dropped 5 bases and J dropped 0 bases, with 11 bases sitting between them. The DNA of the CDR3 is TGTGCCAGCAGTACCAGGGGGGGAGCCAAAAACATTCAGTACTTC. It specifies CASSTRGGAKNIQYF.

This clonotype was counted between two and nine times. The V and J genes are TRBV6-4 and TRBJ2-3, with 8 bases matching TRBD1. With V trimmed by 6 bases and J by 2 bases, 7 bases remained unmatched. Looked up from germline, CDR1 is MRHNA and CDR2 is SNTAGT. The CDR3 is made up of 15 amino acids. DNA for the CDR3: TGTGCCAGCAGCCTAGGACAGGGCGCCACAGATACGCAGTATTTT. Translation gives CASSLGQGATDTQYF.

This clonotype was counted only a few times. The gene calls are TRBV24-1 and TRBJ2-3; D gene uncertain. Germline V gives CDR1 KGHDR, CDR2 SFDVKD. The CDR3 has 13 amino acids. The V end lost 2 bases, the J end lost 4 bases, and 6 bases lay between the germline ends. The CDR3 nucleotides read TGTGCCACCAGTGATTCCGCGGCAGATACGCAGTATTTT. It yields the protein CATSDSAADTQYF.

This clonotype was seen ten or more times. Here the CDR3 reads CASSSRDIYQETQYF. The CDR3 DNA follows: TGCGCCAGCAGTTCCCGCGACATTTACCAAGAGACCCAGTACTTC. The rearrangement links TRBV5-1 to TRBJ2-5; D unresolved. Germline loops: CDR1 SGHRS, CDR2 YFSETQ. V gave up 5 bases and J gave up 0 bases, with 14 bases separating them. The CDR3 totals 15 residues.

CDR3 nucleotide sequence: TGCAGTGCTAGCCACCGGCAGTCGACAACCTACGAGCAGTACTTC. It codes for CSASHRQSTTYEQYF. This chain links TRBV20-1 with TRBJ2-7; unclear D gene. There are 15 residues in the CDR3. CDR1 is DFQATT and CDR2 is SNEGSKA in the germline V gene (reference sequence). Trimming shortened V by 3 bases and J by 2 bases, and 17 bases separated the two germline ends.

The chain has TRBV29-1 and TRBJ2-3, with D hard to call. The CDR3 runs to 12 residues. The V and J ends lost 3 bases and 3 bases respectively, with 7 bases between them. Looked up from germline, CDR1 is SQVTM and CDR2 is ANQGSEA. The CDR3 loop is CSVDVGTDTQYF. DNA of the CDR3: TGCAGCGTTGATGTGGGGACAGATACGCAGTATTTT.

The chain joins TRBV5-1 to TRBJ2-3; 7 positions agree with TRBD1. Trimming took 6 bases from V and 2 from J; bases not matched to a gene: 15. Germline V gene data show CDR1 as SGHRS and CDR2 as YFSETQ. CDR3 length: 17 residues. The DNA for the CDR3 is TGCGCCAGCAATCCAGGGGGAGCCCCTCTTAACACAGATACGCAGTATTTT. Translation gives CASNPGGAPLNTDTQYF.

This clonotype was observed a handful of times. This rearrangement joins TRBV9 to TRBJ2-7; 9 bases are shared with TRBD1. V was pared by 3 bases and J by 2 bases, with 3 bases of the junction left unmatched. This CDR3 is 14 amino acids long. Germline V gene lookup returns CDR1 SGDLS and CDR2 YYNGEE. CDR3: CASSAGTGTYEQYF. The CDR3 DNA reads as TGTGCCAGCAGCGCTGGGACAGGGACCTACGAGCAGTACTTC. Full variable domain (rest looked up from reference TRBV9 and TRBJ2-7): DSGVTQTPKHLITATGQRVTLRCSPRSGDLSVYWYQQSLDQGLQFLIQYYNGEERAKGNILERFSAQQFPDLHSELNLSSLELGDSALYFCASSAGTGTYEQYFGPGTRLTVT.

This clonotype was seen at least ten times. The chain employs TRBV18 and TRBJ1-5; 8 nucleotides agree with TRBD1. This CDR3 contains 15 residues. The V segment lost 6 bases and the J segment 11 bases; nucleotides outside the gene matches: 15. Germline V gene lookup returns CDR1 KGHSH and CDR2 LQKENI. CDR3 protein: CASSRDRGLGRAQHF. The DNA for the CDR3 is TGTGCCAGCTCGCGAGACAGGGGACTTGGACGGGCCCAGCATTTT. The variable domain in full, with the rest retrieved from reference TRBV18 and TRBJ1-5, is NAGVMQNPRHLVRRRGQEARLRCSPMKGHSHVYWYRQLPEEGLKFMVYLQKENIIDESGMPKERFSAEFPKEGPSILRIQQVVRGDSAAYFCASSRDRGLGRAQHFGDGTRLSIL.